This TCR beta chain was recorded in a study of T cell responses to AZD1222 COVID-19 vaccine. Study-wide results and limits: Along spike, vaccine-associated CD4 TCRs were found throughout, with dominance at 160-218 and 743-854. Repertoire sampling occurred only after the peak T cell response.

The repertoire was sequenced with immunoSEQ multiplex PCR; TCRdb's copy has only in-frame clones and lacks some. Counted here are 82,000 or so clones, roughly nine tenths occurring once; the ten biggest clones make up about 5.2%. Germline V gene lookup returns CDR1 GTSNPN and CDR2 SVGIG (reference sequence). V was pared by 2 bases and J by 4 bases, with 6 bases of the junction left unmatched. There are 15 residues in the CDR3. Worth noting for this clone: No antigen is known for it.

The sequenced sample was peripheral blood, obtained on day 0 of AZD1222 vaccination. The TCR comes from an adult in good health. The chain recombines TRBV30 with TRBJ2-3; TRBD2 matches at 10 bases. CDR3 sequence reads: CAWSPKGLAADTQYF. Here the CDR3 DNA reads TGTGCCTGGAGTCCCAAAGGACTAGCGGCAGATACGCAGTATTTT.